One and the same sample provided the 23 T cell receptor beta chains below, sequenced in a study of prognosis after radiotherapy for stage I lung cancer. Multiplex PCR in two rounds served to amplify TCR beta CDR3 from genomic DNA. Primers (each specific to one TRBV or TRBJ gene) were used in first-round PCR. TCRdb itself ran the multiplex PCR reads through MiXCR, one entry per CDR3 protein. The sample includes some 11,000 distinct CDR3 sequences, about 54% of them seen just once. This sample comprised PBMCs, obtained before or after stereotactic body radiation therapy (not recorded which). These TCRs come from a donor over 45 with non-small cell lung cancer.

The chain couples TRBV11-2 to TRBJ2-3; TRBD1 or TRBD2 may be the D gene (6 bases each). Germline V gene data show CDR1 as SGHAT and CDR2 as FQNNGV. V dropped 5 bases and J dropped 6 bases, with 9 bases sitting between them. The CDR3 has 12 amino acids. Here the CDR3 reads CASSRGLDTQYF. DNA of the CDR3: TGTGCCAGCAGCCGGGGGCTCGATACGCAGTATTTT.

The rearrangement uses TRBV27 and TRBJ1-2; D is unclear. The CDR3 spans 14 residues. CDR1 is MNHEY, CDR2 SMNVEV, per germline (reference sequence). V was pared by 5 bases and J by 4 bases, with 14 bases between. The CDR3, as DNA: TGTGCCAGCAGTATCGGGGATCGGGGCTATGGCTACACCTTC. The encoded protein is CASSIGDRGYGYTF.

CDR3 residues: CASWDSMNTEAFF. In DNA, the CDR3 is TGTGCCAGCTGGGACAGTATGAACACTGAAGCTTTCTTT. The rearrangement uses TRBV3-1 and TRBJ1-1; 7 bases agree with TRBD1. Germline trimming cut 8 bases from V and 0 bases from J; bases unmatched to any gene: 3. Germline lookup yields CDR1 LGHDT and CDR2 YNNKEL (reference sequence). The CDR3 has 13 residues. The full variable domain, in which reference TRBV3-1 and TRBJ1-1 provide the parts outside the CDR3, is DTAVSQTPKYLVTQMGNDKSIKCEQNLGHDTMYWYKQDSKKFLKIMFSYNNKELIINETVPNRFSPKSPDKAHLNLHINSLELGDSAVYFCASWDSMNTEAFFGQGTRLTVV.

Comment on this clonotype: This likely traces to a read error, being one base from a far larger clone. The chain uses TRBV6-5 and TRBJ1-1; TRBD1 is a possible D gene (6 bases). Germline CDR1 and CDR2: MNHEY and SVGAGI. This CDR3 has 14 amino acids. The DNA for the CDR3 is TGTTCCAGCAGTGAACAGGGAGGGAACACTGAAGCTTTCTTT. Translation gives CSSSEQGGNTEAFF.

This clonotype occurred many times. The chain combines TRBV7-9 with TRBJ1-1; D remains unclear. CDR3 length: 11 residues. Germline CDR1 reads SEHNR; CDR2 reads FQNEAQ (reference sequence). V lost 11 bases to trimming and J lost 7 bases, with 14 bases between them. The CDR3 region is CAGKDGIEAFF. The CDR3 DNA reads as TGTGCCGGCAAGGACGGGATTGAAGCTTTCTTT.

The CDR3 DNA is TGCAGTGCTAGAGATTTATCGGACAGGACGTCCCACGAGCAGTACTTC. Translated: CSARDLSDRTSHEQYF. The chain uses TRBV20-1 and TRBJ2-7; TRBD1 agrees at 7 bases. This CDR3 comprises 16 residues. V lost 0 bases to trimming and J lost 5 bases; unmatched junction nucleotides: 13. The V gene's germline CDR1 is DFQATT and CDR2 SNEGSKA (reference sequence).

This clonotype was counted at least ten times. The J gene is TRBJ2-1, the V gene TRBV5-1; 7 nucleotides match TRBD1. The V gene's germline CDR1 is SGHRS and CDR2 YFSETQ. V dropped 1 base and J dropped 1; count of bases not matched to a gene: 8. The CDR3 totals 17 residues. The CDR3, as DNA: TGCGCCAGCAGCTTGCGAACGTCGACAGGGTCCTACAATGAGCAGTTCTTC. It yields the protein CASSLRTSTGSYNEQFF.

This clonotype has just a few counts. The CDR3 sequence: CASSEGGVGYTF. DNA for the CDR3: TGTGCCAGCAGCGAGGGGGGGGTTGGCTACACCTTC. The chain joins TRBV27 to TRBJ1-2, with D perhaps TRBD1 (6 bases). CDR3 size: 12 residues. Looked up from germline, CDR1 is MNHEY and CDR2 is SMNVEV (reference sequence). V was shortened by 6 bases and J by 7 bases, with 12 bases between the two germline ends.

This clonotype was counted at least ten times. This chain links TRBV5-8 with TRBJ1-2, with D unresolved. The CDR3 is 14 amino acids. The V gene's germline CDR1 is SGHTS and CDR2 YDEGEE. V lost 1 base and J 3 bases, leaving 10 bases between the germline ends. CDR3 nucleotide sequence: TGTGCCAGCAGCTTGAGAGCTGTTGACTATGGCTACACCTTC. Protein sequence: CASSLRAVDYGYTF.

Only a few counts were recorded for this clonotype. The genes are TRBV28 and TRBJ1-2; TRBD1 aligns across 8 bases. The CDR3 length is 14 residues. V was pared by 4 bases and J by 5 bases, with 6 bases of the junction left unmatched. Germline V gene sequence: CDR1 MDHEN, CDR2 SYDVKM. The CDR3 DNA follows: TGTGCCAGCAGTTCACCGGGACAGGCTTATGGCTACACCTTC. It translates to CASSSPGQAYGYTF.

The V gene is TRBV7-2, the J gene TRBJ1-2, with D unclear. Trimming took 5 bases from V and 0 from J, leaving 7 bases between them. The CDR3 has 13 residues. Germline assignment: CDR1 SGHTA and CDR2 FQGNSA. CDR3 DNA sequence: TGTGCCAGCAGCGCCACAACTAACTATGGCTACACCTTC. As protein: CASSATTNYGYTF.

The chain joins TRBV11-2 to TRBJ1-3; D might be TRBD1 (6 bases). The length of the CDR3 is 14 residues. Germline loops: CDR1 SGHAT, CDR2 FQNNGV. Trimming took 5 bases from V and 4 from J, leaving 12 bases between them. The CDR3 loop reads CASSERGEGNTIYF. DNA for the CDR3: TGTGCCAGCAGCGAGAGGGGGGAAGGAAACACCATATATTTT. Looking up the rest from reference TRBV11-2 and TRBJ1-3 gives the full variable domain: EAGVAQSPRYKIIEKRQSVAFWCNPISGHATLYWYQQILGQGPKLLIQFQNNGVVDDSQLPKDRFSAERLKGVDSTLKIQPAKLEDSAVYLCASSERGEGNTIYFGEGSWLTVV.

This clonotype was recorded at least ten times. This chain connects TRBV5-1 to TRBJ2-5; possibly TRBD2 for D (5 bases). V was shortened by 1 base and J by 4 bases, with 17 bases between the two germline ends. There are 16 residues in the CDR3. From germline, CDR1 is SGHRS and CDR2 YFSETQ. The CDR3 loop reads CASSLTNRAGGETQYF. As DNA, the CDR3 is TGCGCCAGCAGCTTGACCAACCGAGCAGGAGGAGAGACCCAGTACTTC. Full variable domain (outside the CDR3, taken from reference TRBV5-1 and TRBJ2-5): KAGVTQTPRYLIKTRGQQVTLSCSPISGHRSVSWYQQTPGQGLQFLFEYFSETQRNKGNFPGRFSGRQFSNSRSEMNVSTLELGDSALYLCASSLTNRAGGETQYFGPGTRLLVL.

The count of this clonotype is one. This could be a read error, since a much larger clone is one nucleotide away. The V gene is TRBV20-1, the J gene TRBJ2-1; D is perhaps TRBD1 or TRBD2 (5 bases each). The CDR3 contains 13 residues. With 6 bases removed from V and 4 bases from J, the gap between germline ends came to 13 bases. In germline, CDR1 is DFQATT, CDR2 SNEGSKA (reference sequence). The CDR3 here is CSATGADYNEQFF. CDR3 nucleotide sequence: TGCAGTGCAACCGGGGCAGATTACAATGAGCAGTTCTTC.

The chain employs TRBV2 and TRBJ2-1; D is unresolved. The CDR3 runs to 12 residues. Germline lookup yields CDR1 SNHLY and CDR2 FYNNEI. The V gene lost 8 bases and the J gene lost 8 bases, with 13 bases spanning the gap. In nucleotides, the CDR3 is TGTGCCAGCGGGTTAGGTCTCGATGAGCAGTTCTTC. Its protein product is CASGLGLDEQFF.

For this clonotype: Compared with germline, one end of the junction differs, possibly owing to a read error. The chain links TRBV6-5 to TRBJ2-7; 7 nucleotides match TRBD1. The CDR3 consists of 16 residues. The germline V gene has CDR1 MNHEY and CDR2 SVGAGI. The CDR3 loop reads CASSYAVTGPAYEHYF. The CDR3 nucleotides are TGTGCCAGCAGTTACGCCGTGACAGGGCCCGCCTACGAGCATTACTTC.

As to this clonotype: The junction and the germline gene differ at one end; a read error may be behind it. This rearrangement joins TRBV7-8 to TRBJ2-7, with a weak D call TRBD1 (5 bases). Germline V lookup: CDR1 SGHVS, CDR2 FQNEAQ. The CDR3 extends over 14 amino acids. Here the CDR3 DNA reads TGTGCCAGCATCTTAGTTCCTGGACATTACGAGCAGTACTTC. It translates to CASILVPGHYEQYF.

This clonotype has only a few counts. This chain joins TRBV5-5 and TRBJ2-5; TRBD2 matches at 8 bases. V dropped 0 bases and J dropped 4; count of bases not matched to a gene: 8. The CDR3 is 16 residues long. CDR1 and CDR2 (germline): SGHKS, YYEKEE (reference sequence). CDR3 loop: CASSLDGGAVGETQYF. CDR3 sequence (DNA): TGTGCCAGCAGCTTGGACGGGGGGGCAGTAGGAGAGACCCAGTACTTC. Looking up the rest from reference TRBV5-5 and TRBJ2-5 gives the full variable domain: DAGVTQSPTHLIKTRGQQVTLRCSPISGHKSVSWYQQVLGQGPQFIFQYYEKEERGRGNFPDRFSARQFPNYSSELNVNALLLGDSALYLCASSLDGGAVGETQYFGPGTRLLVL.

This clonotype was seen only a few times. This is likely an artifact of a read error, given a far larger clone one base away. DNA for the CDR3: TGTGCCAGCAGTATGCTAGCGGGGTCCTACGAGCGGTACTTC. This gives the protein CASSMLAGSYERYF. The chain recombines TRBV6-2 or TRBV6-3 with TRBJ2-7, with TRBD2 identical over 9 bases. Germline lookup yields CDR1 MNHEY and CDR2 SVGEGT. The CDR3 length is 14 residues.

This CDR3 is CASSPFRLSRDTQYF. In DNA, the CDR3 is TGTGCCAGCAGTCCCTTCAGACTATCGCGGGATACGCAGTATTTT. The chain combines TRBV27 with TRBJ2-3, with D possibly being TRBD2 (5 bases). The CDR3 runs to 15 residues. Trimming took 5 bases from V and 6 from J, leaving 18 bases between them. Germline V gene data show CDR1 as MNHEY and CDR2 as SMNVEV (reference sequence).

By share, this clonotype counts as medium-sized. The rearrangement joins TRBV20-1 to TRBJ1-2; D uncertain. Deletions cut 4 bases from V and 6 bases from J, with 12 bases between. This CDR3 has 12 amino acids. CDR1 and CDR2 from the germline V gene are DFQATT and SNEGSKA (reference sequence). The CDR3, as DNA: TGCAGTGCTACAAGACAAAAGGATGGCTACACCTTC. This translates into CSATRQKDGYTF.

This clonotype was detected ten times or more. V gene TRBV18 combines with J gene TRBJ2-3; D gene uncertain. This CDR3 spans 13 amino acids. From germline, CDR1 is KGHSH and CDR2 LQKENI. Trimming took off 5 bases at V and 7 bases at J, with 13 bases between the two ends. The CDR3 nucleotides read TGTGCCAGCTCATTTGAGAGCCTGTATACGCAGTATTTT. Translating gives CASSFESLYTQYF.

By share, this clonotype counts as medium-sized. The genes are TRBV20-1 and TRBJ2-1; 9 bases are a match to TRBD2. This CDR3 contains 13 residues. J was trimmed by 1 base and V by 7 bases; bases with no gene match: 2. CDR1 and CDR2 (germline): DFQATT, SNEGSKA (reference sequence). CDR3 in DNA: TGCAGTGTGACTAGCGGTTCCTACAATGAGCAGTTCTTC. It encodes CSVTSGSYNEQFF.